This T cell receptor (beta chain) emerged from a study of blood T cell repertoires in COVID-19. Study in general: PBMCs, B-cell-depleted T cells, or T cells provided the cDNA or gDNA that made up the material.

This clone was recorded only once. Some clones are missing from TCRdb's copy, which holds only in-frame ones; the method was immunoSEQ multiplex PCR. The table has under 110,000 clones, around 78% seen once. The CDR3 runs to 17 residues. This receptor was obtained from a man older than 75 with COVID-19, enrolled during active disease. This chain joins TRBV21-1 and TRBJ2-1; TRBD2 is the table's D call, not checked against the DNA. TRBV21-1 has pseudogene status. The sample was peripheral blood. The CDR3 sequence: CASSKESGRGSYNEQFF. The DNA for the CDR3 is TGTGCCAGCAGCAAGGAGAGCGGGAGGGGCTCCTACAATGAGCAGTTCTTC.